This T cell receptor (beta chain) was sequenced during a study of shared clonotypes between healthy human individuals. This clone was counted a single time. The authors ran the assay at deep level. Sequencing was performed with immunoSEQ multiplex PCR; in TCRdb, only in-frame clones are kept and a portion is missing. The repertoire consists of 1,400,000 or so clones, with 98% occurring once and the leading ten covering under 0.45%. The receptor comes from a man aged 25 to 45 in good health. Sample: naive CD4+ T cells sorted from blood. The sample's subset: CD45RA+ positively selected.

CDR3 nucleotide sequence: TGTGCCAGCAGCTTACTTGGCCTCCCGACCTACGAGCAGTACTTC. Translating it yields CASSLLGLPTYEQYF. The chain couples TRBV11-2 to TRBJ2-7; D is unresolved. Germline V gene sequence: CDR1 SGHAT, CDR2 FQNNGV. Trimming took 2 bases from V and 2 from J, leaving 13 bases between them. The length of the CDR3 is 15 residues.